Listed below are T cell receptor beta chains from one sample, sequenced in a study of radiotherapy plus CTLA-4 blockade in lung cancer. Libraries were prepared by immunoSEQ multiplex PCR; TCRdb keeps only in-frame clonotypes and omits some of them. The sample holds 43,000 or so clones, around 63% seen once. The starting material was peripheral blood, obtained from a patient treated with radiotherapy plus ipilimumab. The receptor source for this set is a human donor with non-small cell lung cancer who had a partial response to radiotherapy plus ipilimumab. CDR3s include the opening cysteine and the closing phenylalanine or tryptophan. A D gene is named only where the DNA matches it firmly. For some rows the clone size is stated as once, few or many, or as a class when expanded; others skip it.

j_call: TRBJ1-2; clone_size: NA; v_call: TRBV30; d_call: NA; cdr3_nt: TGTGCCTCGAACAGGGCCAGGGGCTATGGCTACACCTTC; cdr3_aa: CASNRARGYGYTF
j_call: TRBJ1-2; clone_size: NA; v_call: TRBV5-1; d_call: NA; cdr3_nt: TGCGCCAGCAGATCAACTCCAGGGAATGACTATGGCTACACCTTC; cdr3_aa: CASRSTPGNDYGYTF
j_call: TRBJ1-6; clone_size: NA; v_call: TRBV30; d_call: TRBD1; cdr3_nt: TGTGCCCGTCAGCTTGACAGGGCCTCACCCCTCCACTTT; cdr3_aa: CARQLDRASPLHF
j_call: TRBJ2-5; clone_size: NA; v_call: TRBV27; d_call: TRBD2; cdr3_nt: TGTGCCAGCAGACCGGGACTAGCGGTCCAAGAGACCCAGTACTTC; cdr3_aa: CASRPGLAVQETQYF
j_call: TRBJ2-7; clone_size: NA; v_call: TRBV7-2; d_call: NA; cdr3_nt: TGTGCCAGCAGCTTAGATGGGCAGGGGCCCTACGAGCAGTACTTC; cdr3_aa: CASSLDGQGPYEQYF
j_call: TRBJ2-7; clone_size: few; v_call: TRBV9; d_call: TRBD1; cdr3_nt: TGTGCCAGCAGCGTAGGGGACAGTGGCTACGAGCAGTACTTC; cdr3_aa: CASSVGDSGYEQYF
j_call: TRBJ2-7; clone_size: few; v_call: TRBV4-1; d_call: NA; cdr3_nt: TGCGCCAGCAGCCAAGGGTCGGCGGGGACCCACGTCTCCGAGCAGTACTTC; cdr3_aa: CASSQGSAGTHVSEQYF
j_call: TRBJ2-1; clone_size: few; v_call: TRBV11-2; d_call: TRBD2; cdr3_nt: TGTGCCAGCAGCCAAGATCTCATCTTGCTAGCGGGAGCCCTTGAGCAGTTCTTC; cdr3_aa: CASSQDLILLAGALEQFF
j_call: TRBJ1-2; clone_size: NA; v_call: TRBV7-2; d_call: TRBD1; cdr3_nt: TGTGCCAGCAGCTCCCCCCGGGACAGCTATTCTGGCTACACCTTC; cdr3_aa: CASSSPRDSYSGYTF
j_call: TRBJ1-4; clone_size: NA; v_call: TRBV12-5; d_call: TRBD1; cdr3_nt: TGTGCTAGTGGTGGCCAGGGGGCGGGTGAAAAACTGTTTTTT; cdr3_aa: CASGGQGAGEKLFF
j_call: TRBJ2-7; clone_size: NA; v_call: TRBV7-2; d_call: NA; cdr3_nt: TGTGCCAGCAGCTTAGATCCGACAGGTTACCAGCAGTACTTC; cdr3_aa: CASSLDPTGYQQYF
j_call: TRBJ2-7; clone_size: NA; v_call: TRBV7-9; d_call: TRBD1; cdr3_nt: TGTGCCAGCAGCCGGACAGGGGGGGAGCAGTACTTC; cdr3_aa: CASSRTGGEQYF
j_call: TRBJ1-2; clone_size: NA; v_call: TRBV25-1; d_call: NA; cdr3_nt: TGTGCCAGCAGTGAAATGGGAGTAGCTAACTATGGCTACACCTTC; cdr3_aa: CASSEMGVANYGYTF
j_call: TRBJ1-5; clone_size: few; v_call: TRBV7-7; d_call: NA; cdr3_nt: TGTGCTAGCAGCTTAGTATCGGACAGTACTCATGAGCCCCAGCATTTT; cdr3_aa: CASSLVSDSTHEPQHF
j_call: TRBJ2-3; clone_size: NA; v_call: TRBV7-3; d_call: TRBD2; cdr3_nt: TGTGCCAGCAGCTCCACCGGGACTAGGGGCGATACGCAGTATTTT; cdr3_aa: CASSSTGTRGDTQYF
j_call: TRBJ2-2; clone_size: once; v_call: TRBV13; d_call: NA; cdr3_nt: TGTGCCAGCAGCTTAGGCGCCGGCGGGGAGCTGTTTTTT; cdr3_aa: CASSLGAGGELFF
j_call: TRBJ1-4; clone_size: few; v_call: TRBV29-1; d_call: TRBD1; cdr3_nt: TGCAGCGTCCGGGACAGTAATGAAAAACTGTTTTTT; cdr3_aa: CSVRDSNEKLFF
j_call: TRBJ2-3; clone_size: NA; v_call: TRBV6-4; d_call: NA; cdr3_nt: TGTGCCTCCAGTCGTGAGGGAACTAGCACAGATACGCAGTATTTT; cdr3_aa: CASSREGTSTDTQYF
j_call: TRBJ1-1; clone_size: few; v_call: TRBV6-5; d_call: NA; cdr3_nt: TGTGCCAGCAGTTCGGGGGACCTCATAATGAACACTGAAGCTTTCTTT; cdr3_aa: CASSSGDLIMNTEAFF
j_call: TRBJ2-5; clone_size: NA; v_call: TRBV19; d_call: NA; cdr3_nt: TGTGCCAGTACCAATAGGGGCCGCGGGACAGCTGAGACCCAGTACTTC; cdr3_aa: CASTNRGRGTAETQYF
j_call: TRBJ1-3; clone_size: NA; v_call: TRBV13; d_call: TRBD1; cdr3_nt: TGTGCCAGCAGCTACGAGGACAGGCCTGGAAACACCATATATTTT; cdr3_aa: CASSYEDRPGNTIYF
j_call: TRBJ2-2; clone_size: many; v_call: TRBV18; d_call: NA; cdr3_nt: TGTGCCAGCTCACCACTAGCGGAGCACACCGGGGAGCTGTTTTTT; cdr3_aa: CASSPLAEHTGELFF
j_call: TRBJ2-1; clone_size: NA; v_call: TRBV7-2; d_call: NA; cdr3_nt: TGTGCCAGCAGCTTAGGAGTCGAGCGGGCCCATGAGCAGTTCTTC; cdr3_aa: CASSLGVERAHEQFF
j_call: TRBJ1-5; clone_size: NA; v_call: TRBV7-2; d_call: TRBD1; cdr3_nt: TGTGCCAGCAGCTTGGACAGGGGGGCTCAGCCCCAGCATTTT; cdr3_aa: CASSLDRGAQPQHF
j_call: TRBJ1-1; clone_size: NA; v_call: TRBV9; d_call: TRBD1; cdr3_nt: TGTGCCAGCAGCGCAGGACAGGGGGTTTGGGACACTGAAGCTTTCTTT; cdr3_aa: CASSAGQGVWDTEAFF
j_call: TRBJ1-2; clone_size: few; v_call: TRBV6-5; d_call: NA; cdr3_nt: TGTGCCAGCAGTTACGGCCAGTACAATAACTATGGCTACACCTTC; cdr3_aa: CASSYGQYNNYGYTF
j_call: TRBJ2-3; clone_size: NA; v_call: TRBV5-4; d_call: NA; cdr3_nt: TGTGCCAGCAGCTCAAGCGGTGCAGATACGCAGTATTTT; cdr3_aa: CASSSSGADTQYF
j_call: TRBJ1-2; clone_size: NA; v_call: TRBV4-3; d_call: NA; cdr3_nt: TGCGCCAGCAGCCAAGAGGGCAATCTCAACTATGGCTACACCTTC; cdr3_aa: CASSQEGNLNYGYTF
j_call: TRBJ1-2; clone_size: NA; v_call: TRBV7-9; d_call: NA; cdr3_nt: TGTGCCAGCAGCTTAACCCTGGGAGATTATAACTATGGCTACACCTTC; cdr3_aa: CASSLTLGDYNYGYTF
j_call: TRBJ1-6; clone_size: few; v_call: TRBV10-3; d_call: TRBD1; cdr3_nt: TGTGCCATTCGGACAGGGGTTTCACCCCTCCACTTT; cdr3_aa: CAIRTGVSPLHF
j_call: TRBJ2-7; clone_size: NA; v_call: TRBV5-1; d_call: NA; cdr3_nt: TGCGCCAGCAGCCCGGGACACTCCTCCTACGAGCAGTACTTC; cdr3_aa: CASSPGHSSYEQYF
j_call: TRBJ2-1; clone_size: NA; v_call: TRBV7-3; d_call: NA; cdr3_nt: TGTGCCAGCAGCTTATATCACAGGGGGGGGACCTCCAGGCAGTTCTTC; cdr3_aa: CASSLYHRGGTSRQFF
j_call: TRBJ2-7; clone_size: few; v_call: TRBV6-5; d_call: NA; cdr3_nt: TGTGCCAGCAGGCTTAGCGATACGCCGTCTTACGAGCAGTACTTC; cdr3_aa: CASRLSDTPSYEQYF
j_call: TRBJ1-2; clone_size: once; v_call: TRBV25-1; d_call: NA; cdr3_nt: TGTGCCAGCAGTGATTGGGCAGGGGAGAACTATGGCTACACCTTC; cdr3_aa: CASSDWAGENYGYTF
j_call: TRBJ2-1; clone_size: NA; v_call: TRBV6-6; d_call: TRBD2; cdr3_nt: TGTGCCAGCAGGGCGGGAGGGCCGGACAATGAGCAGTTCTTC; cdr3_aa: CASRAGGPDNEQFF
j_call: TRBJ1-2; clone_size: few; v_call: TRBV7-2; d_call: TRBD1; cdr3_nt: TGTGCCAGCACCTGGACAGGGGTGGGGGGCTATGGCTACACCTTC; cdr3_aa: CASTWTGVGGYGYTF
j_call: TRBJ2-5; clone_size: NA; v_call: TRBV9; d_call: NA; cdr3_nt: TGTGCCAGCAGCGCTCACCTAAGAGAAACCCAGTACTTC; cdr3_aa: CASSAHLRETQYF
j_call: TRBJ2-5; clone_size: NA; v_call: TRBV6-5; d_call: NA; cdr3_nt: TGTGCCAGCAGTTACTCCGTTCCCTCGGACTCCTACGGGCAGTACTTC; cdr3_aa: CASSYSVPSDSYGQYF
j_call: TRBJ1-2; clone_size: NA; v_call: TRBV4-1; d_call: NA; cdr3_nt: TGCGCCAGCAGCCAAGATGGGGGGGCAGGCACCTTC; cdr3_aa: CASSQDGGAGTF
j_call: TRBJ2-7; clone_size: NA; v_call: TRBV6-5; d_call: NA; cdr3_nt: TGTGCCAGCAGGAGGAGCAGGGATGGCACCTACGAGCAGTACTTC; cdr3_aa: CASRRSRDGTYEQYF
j_call: TRBJ1-6; clone_size: NA; v_call: TRBV19; d_call: NA; cdr3_nt: TGTGCCAGTAGTTCGGGAGTTGATTCCCCCCTCCACTTT; cdr3_aa: CASSSGVDSPLHF
j_call: TRBJ2-2; clone_size: NA; v_call: TRBV10-3; d_call: NA; cdr3_nt: TGTGCCATCAGTGAGAACAGCCCGGGGACCGGGGAGCTGTTTTTT; cdr3_aa: CAISENSPGTGELFF
j_call: TRBJ1-5; clone_size: NA; v_call: TRBV6-5; d_call: NA; cdr3_nt: TGTGCCAGCAGACCAATTCCAGATAGCAATCAGCCCCAGCATTTT; cdr3_aa: CASRPIPDSNQPQHF
j_call: TRBJ1-1; clone_size: few; v_call: TRBV13; d_call: NA; cdr3_nt: TGTGCCAGCAGCATAAACTGGAACACTGAAGCTTTCTTT; cdr3_aa: CASSINWNTEAFF
j_call: TRBJ2-7; clone_size: NA; v_call: TRBV18; d_call: NA; cdr3_nt: TGTGCCAGCTCACCACGCGGGGACGCCTACGAGCAGTACTTC; cdr3_aa: CASSPRGDAYEQYF
j_call: TRBJ1-4; clone_size: NA; v_call: TRBV4-2; d_call: NA; cdr3_nt: TGTGCCAGCAGCCAACAGGGGACCCCTTCAACTAATGAAAAACTGTTTTTT; cdr3_aa: CASSQQGTPSTNEKLFF
j_call: TRBJ2-1; clone_size: NA; v_call: TRBV16; d_call: TRBD2; cdr3_nt: TGTGCCAGCAGCCCACAACTAGCGGACAATGAGCAGTTCTTC; cdr3_aa: CASSPQLADNEQFF
j_call: TRBJ1-2; clone_size: NA; v_call: TRBV4-3; d_call: NA; cdr3_nt: TGCGCCAGCAGCCAAGATAGGGGCAGCTCCTATGGCTACACCTTC; cdr3_aa: CASSQDRGSSYGYTF
j_call: TRBJ2-4; clone_size: NA; v_call: TRBV5-4; d_call: TRBD1; cdr3_nt: TGTGCCAGCAGCTCGGGACAGGGGGATGCCAAAAACATTCAGTACTTC; cdr3_aa: CASSSGQGDAKNIQYF
j_call: TRBJ2-5; clone_size: NA; v_call: TRBV7-8; d_call: NA; cdr3_nt: TGTGCCAGCAGCTTATATAGCAAGACCCAGTACTTC; cdr3_aa: CASSLYSKTQYF
j_call: TRBJ2-4; clone_size: few; v_call: TRBV6-1; d_call: NA; cdr3_nt: TGTGCCAGCAGTCAGGGCTTAACCAAAAACATTCAGTACTTC; cdr3_aa: CASSQGLTKNIQYF
j_call: TRBJ2-1; clone_size: NA; v_call: TRBV7-9; d_call: NA; cdr3_nt: TGTGCCAGCAGACCCTCCAGCTCCTACAATGAGCAGTTCTTC; cdr3_aa: CASRPSSSYNEQFF